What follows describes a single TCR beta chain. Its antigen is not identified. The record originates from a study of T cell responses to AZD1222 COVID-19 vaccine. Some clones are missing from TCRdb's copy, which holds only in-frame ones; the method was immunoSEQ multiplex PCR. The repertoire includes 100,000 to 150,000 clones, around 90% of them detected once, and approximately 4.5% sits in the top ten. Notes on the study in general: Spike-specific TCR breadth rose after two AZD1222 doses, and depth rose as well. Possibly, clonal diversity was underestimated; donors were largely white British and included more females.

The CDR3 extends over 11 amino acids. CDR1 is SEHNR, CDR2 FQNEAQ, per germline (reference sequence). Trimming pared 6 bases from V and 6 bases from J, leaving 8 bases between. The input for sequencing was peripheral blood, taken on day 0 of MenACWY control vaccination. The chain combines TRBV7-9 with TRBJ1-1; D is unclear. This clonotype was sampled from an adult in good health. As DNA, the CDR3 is TGTGCCAGCAGACTTGGCGCTGAAGCTTTCTTT. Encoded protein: CASRLGAEAFF.